A selection of T cell receptor beta chains follows, all from one sample in a study of blood T cell repertoires in COVID-19. Libraries were prepared by immunoSEQ multiplex PCR; TCRdb keeps only in-frame clonotypes and omits some of them. The sample has some 25,000 clones, roughly nine tenths seen once. The specimen was peripheral blood. All receptors derive from a man aged 70-80 years with acute or convalescent COVID-19. Each CDR3 is given with its conserved first and last residue. D genes are given only for firm matches. Clone size appears in some rows only: once, few, many, or a class for an expanded clone.

>TRBV3-1/TRBV3-2|-|-|TRBJ2-1
CASSQGGEIQFF
TGTGCCAGCAGCCAAGGAGGAGAGATACAGTTCTTC
>TRBV29-1|-|-|TRBJ1-2
CSVPQEVNYGYTF
TGCAGCGTCCCTCAGGAGGTCAACTATGGCTACACCTTC
>TRBV18|TRBD1|-|TRBJ2-3
CASSPGGQGTTDTQYF
TGTGCCAGCTCACCCGGCGGACAGGGTACCACAGATACGCAGTATTTT
>TRBV27|-|-|TRBJ1-1
CASRYRTTTPEAFF
TGTGCCAGCAGATACAGGACGACGACACCTGAAGCTTTCTTT
>TRBV27|TRBD1|-|TRBJ1-2
CASSSRTGGTNGYTF
TGTGCCAGCAGTTCTAGGACAGGGGGCACCAATGGCTACACCTTC
>TRBV27|TRBD1|few|TRBJ1-4
CASSLSGDRGYEKLFF
TGTGCCAGCAGTTTGTCCGGTGACAGGGGCTATGAAAAACTGTTTTTT
>TRBV9|TRBD2|-|TRBJ2-1
CASSPVSGSGYNEQFF
TGTGCCAGCAGCCCCGTTAGCGGGAGTGGTTATAATGAGCAGTTCTTC
>TRBV9|-|-|TRBJ2-3
CASSVQTGTSTDTQYF
TGTGCCAGCAGCGTCCAAACAGGTACTAGCACAGATACGCAGTATTTT
>TRBV10-3|TRBD2|-|TRBJ2-3
CANSGANSTSTDTQYF
TGTGCCAATAGCGGGGCCAACTCTACTAGCACAGATACGCAGTATTTT
>TRBV6-1|-|-|TRBJ2-7
CASNQGAYEQYF
TGTGCCAGCAATCAGGGTGCGTACGAGCAGTACTTC
>TRBV13|-|once|TRBJ2-7
CASTQRDRGNLYEQYF
TGTGCCAGCACCCAAAGAGATAGGGGGAACCTCTACGAGCAGTACTTC
>TRBV7-6|-|-|TRBJ1-2
CASSLLGGKGNTGGYTF
TGTGCCAGCAGCTTACTCGGTGGCAAGGGGAATACTGGTGGCTACACCTTC
>TRBV19|-|-|TRBJ1-1
CASSPGGGNTEAFF
TGTGCCAGTAGTCCGGGCGGGGGGAACACTGAAGCTTTCTTT
>TRBV25-1|TRBD1|-|TRBJ2-2
CASRGTGFPGELFF
TGTGCCAGCAGAGGGACAGGGTTCCCCGGGGAGCTGTTTTTT
>TRBV7-9|TRBD1|-|TRBJ1-2
CASSWGQGDGYTF
TGTGCCAGCAGCTGGGGACAGGGGGATGGCTACACCTTC
>TRBV19|TRBD1|-|TRBJ2-2
CASSTDRGSGELFF
TGTGCCAGTAGTACTGACAGGGGGTCCGGGGAGCTGTTTTTT
>TRBV18|TRBD1|-|TRBJ1-6
CASSAGQGTNSPLHF
TGTGCCAGCTCAGCAGGACAGGGGACGAATTCACCCCTCCACTTT
>TRBV2|TRBD1|-|TRBJ1-5
CASSEARTGFPDQPQHF
TGTGCCAGCAGTGAAGCCCGGACAGGCTTCCCTGATCAGCCCCAGCATTTT
>TRBV7-2|TRBD1|-|TRBJ2-5
CASSADRWSQETQYF
TGTGCCAGCAGCGCGGACAGGTGGTCCCAAGAGACCCAGTACTTC
>TRBV3-1/TRBV3-2|-|-|TRBJ2-2
CASSLRGAGTGELFF
TGTGCCAGCAGCCTTCGGGGGGCAGGTACCGGGGAGCTGTTTTTT
>TRBV5-4|TRBD2|-|TRBJ2-1
CASSLVSGRSYNEQFF
TGTGCCAGCAGCTTGGTTAGCGGGAGGTCCTACAATGAGCAGTTCTTC
>TRBV6-6|TRBD2|-|TRBJ2-1
CASSYSGTSHRDEQFF
TGTGCCAGCAGTTACTCGGGGACTAGCCATCGCGATGAGCAGTTCTTC
>TRBV15|-|-|TRBJ1-2
CATSRSGSANYGYTF
TGTGCCACCAGCAGATCAGGGTCAGCTAACTATGGCTACACCTTC
>TRBV2|-|-|TRBJ2-3
CAFRRATTDTQYF
TGTGCCTTCCGGCGGGCAACCACAGATACGCAGTATTTT
>TRBV28|-|-|TRBJ1-6
CASSLGRGTLNSPLHF
TGTGCCAGCAGTTTAGGGAGGGGAACCCTTAATTCACCCCTCCACTTT
>TRBV24-1|TRBD1|-|TRBJ1-2
CATSDPSPRDSLDGYTF
TGTGCCACCAGTGACCCGTCCCCGAGGGACAGCTTAGATGGCTACACCTTC
>TRBV19|-|-|TRBJ1-3
CASQGGGNTIYF
TGTGCCAGCCAAGGGGGAGGAAACACCATATATTTT
>TRBV19|TRBD2|-|TRBJ2-7
CASSQPTSGGNYEQYF
TGTGCCAGTAGTCAACCCACTAGCGGGGGAAACTACGAGCAGTACTTC
>TRBV2|-|-|TRBJ1-3
CASSVLRILIQSGNTIYF
TGTGCCAGCAGTGTTCTTAGGATTCTTATACAGTCTGGAAACACCATATATTTT
>TRBV5-4|TRBD1|-|TRBJ1-1
CASSPRGRGTEAFF
TGTGCCAGCAGCCCGAGGGGGCGCGGTACTGAAGCTTTCTTT
>TRBV10-2|TRBD2|few|TRBJ2-3
CASRGTSEDTQYF
TGCGCCAGTAGAGGGACTAGCGAGGATACGCAGTATTTT
>TRBV5-1|-|-|TRBJ2-7
CASSLGLGASEQYF
TGCGCCAGCAGCTTGGGGCTGGGGGCCAGCGAGCAGTACTTC
>TRBV4-1|-|-|TRBJ2-3
CASSQELERVLADTQYF
TGCGCCAGCAGCCAAGAGTTGGAGAGGGTCCTAGCAGATACGCAGTATTTT
>TRBV18|TRBD1|-|TRBJ1-1
CASSPGQDVNTEAFF
TGTGCCAGCTCACCAGGACAGGATGTGAACACTGAAGCTTTCTTT
>TRBV7-6|-|-|TRBJ1-6
CASSPLQGPENSPLHF
TGTGCCAGCAGCCCCCTCCAGGGGCCTGAGAATTCACCCCTCCACTTT
>TRBV2|-|-|TRBJ1-4
CASSLGEKLFF
TGTGCCAGCAGCCTCGGGGAAAAACTGTTTTTT
>TRBV10-1|TRBD1|-|TRBJ2-4
CASSVRGGSDIQYF
TGCGCCAGCAGTGTTCGAGGGGGCTCGGACATTCAGTACTTC
>TRBV28|TRBD1|-|TRBJ2-4
CASSDRDLTKNIQYF
TGTGCCAGTTCCGACAGGGATTTAACCAAAAACATTCAGTACTTC
>TRBV7-9|-|-|TRBJ1-5
CASSLEVTGRGVRNQHF
TGTGCCAGCAGCTTAGAGGTAACGGGCAGGGGCGTGAGAAACCAGCATTTT